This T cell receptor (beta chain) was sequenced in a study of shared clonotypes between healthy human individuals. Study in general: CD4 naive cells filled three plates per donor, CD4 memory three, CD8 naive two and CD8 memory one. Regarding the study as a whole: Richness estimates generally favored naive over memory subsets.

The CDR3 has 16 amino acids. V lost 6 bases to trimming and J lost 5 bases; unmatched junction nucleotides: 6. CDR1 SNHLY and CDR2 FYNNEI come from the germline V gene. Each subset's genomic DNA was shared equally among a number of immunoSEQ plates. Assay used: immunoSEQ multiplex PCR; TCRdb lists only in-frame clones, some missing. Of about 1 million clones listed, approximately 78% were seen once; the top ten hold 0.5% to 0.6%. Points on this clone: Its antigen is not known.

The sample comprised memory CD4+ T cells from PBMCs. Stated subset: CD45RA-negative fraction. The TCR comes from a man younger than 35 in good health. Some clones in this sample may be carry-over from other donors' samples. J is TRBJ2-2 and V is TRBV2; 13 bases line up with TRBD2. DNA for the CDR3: TGTGCCAGCAGGGGACTAGCGGGAAGTGGTACCGGGGAGCTGTTTTTT. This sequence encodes CASRGLAGSGTGELFF.